This entry concerns a single TCR beta chain. Sequencing of TCR beta covered CD8+ and CD4+ T cells obtained from blood. TEMRA cells were FACS-enriched, and CD8+ and CD4+ T cells were isolated negatively. The data derive from a study of CD8 T cells in Susac syndrome. RNA, at about 0.45 to 1 ug, was reverse transcribed with random hexamers. MiXCR, run by TCRdb on the immunoSEQ multiplex PCR reads, gives a single entry per CDR3 protein. This table holds some 180,000 distinct CDR3 sequences, 85% to 95% found once. The clonotype was recovered from a human donor in good health. Sequences were obtained from CD4+ T cells from PBMCs.

CDR3 sequence: CASSRGTSGGGLQETQYF. The CDR3 nucleotides read TGTGCCAGCAGTCGAGGGACTAGCGGGGGTGGGCTACAAGAGACCCAGTACTTC. This chain connects TRBV6-1 to TRBJ2-5; TRBD2 matches 14 bases. Trimming at V came to 5 bases and at J to 2 bases, leaving 10 bases not matched to a gene. Germline loops: CDR1 MNHNS, CDR2 SASEGT. The CDR3 sequence is 18 residues long.